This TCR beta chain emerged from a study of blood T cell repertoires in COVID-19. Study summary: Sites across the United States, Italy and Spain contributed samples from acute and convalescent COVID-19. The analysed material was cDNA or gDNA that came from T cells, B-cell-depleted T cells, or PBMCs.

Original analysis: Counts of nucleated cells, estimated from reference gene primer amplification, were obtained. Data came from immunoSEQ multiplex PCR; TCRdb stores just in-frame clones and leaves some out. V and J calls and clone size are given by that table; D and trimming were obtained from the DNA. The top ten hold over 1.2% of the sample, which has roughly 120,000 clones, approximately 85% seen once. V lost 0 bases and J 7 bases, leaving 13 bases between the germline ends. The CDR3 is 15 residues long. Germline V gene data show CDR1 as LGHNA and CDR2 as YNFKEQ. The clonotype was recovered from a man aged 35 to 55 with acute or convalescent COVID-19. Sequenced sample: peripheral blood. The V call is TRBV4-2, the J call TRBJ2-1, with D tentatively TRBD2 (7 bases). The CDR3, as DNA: TGTGCCAGCAGCCAAGATAGGGGGAGGGCAAATGAGCAGTTCTTC. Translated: CASSQDRGRANEQFF.